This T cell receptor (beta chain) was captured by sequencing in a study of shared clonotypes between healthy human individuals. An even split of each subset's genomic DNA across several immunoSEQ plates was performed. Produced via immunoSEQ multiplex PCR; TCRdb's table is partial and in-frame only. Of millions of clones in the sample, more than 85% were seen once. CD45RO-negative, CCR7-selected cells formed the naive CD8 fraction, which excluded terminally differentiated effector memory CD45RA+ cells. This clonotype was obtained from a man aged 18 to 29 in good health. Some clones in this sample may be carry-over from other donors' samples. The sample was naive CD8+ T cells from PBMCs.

CDR3 coding DNA: TGTGCCAGCAGCGTTCGAGCACACACTGAAGCTTTCTTT. It encodes CASSVRAHTEAFF. The V and J genes are TRBV9 and TRBJ1-1; D remains unclear. Germline values: CDR1 SGDLS, CDR2 YYNGEE. This CDR3 is built from 13 residues. V gave up 2 bases and J gave up 3 bases, with 8 bases separating them.